The rows below give T cell receptor beta chains drawn from one sample of a study of T cell responses to AZD1222 COVID-19 vaccine. TCRdb keeps only in-frame clones here, not all; method: immunoSEQ multiplex PCR. This table has 80,000 to 90,000 clones, roughly nine tenths appearing once. Material: peripheral blood, obtained 28 days after the second AZD1222 dose. Every receptor here comes from an adult who received the AZD1222 COVID-19 vaccine. Each CDR3 is given with its conserved first and last residue. D genes are given only for firm matches. Clone size is given for some rows only: seen once, a few or many times, or a class if the clone is expanded.

size: .
D: .
J: TRBJ1-6
V: TRBV28
DNA: TGTGCCAGCAGTTTACCCCATAATTCACCCCTCCACTTT
CDR3: CASSLPHNSPLHF

size: .
D: .
J: TRBJ1-2
V: TRBV5-4
DNA: TGTGCCAGCAGCTTGGCCGGGGTGAGGAATGGCTACACCTTC
CDR3: CASSLAGVRNGYTF

size: .
D: .
J: TRBJ1-1
V: TRBV28
DNA: TGTGCCAGCAGTGACGCGGGGGGGACGAACACTGAAGCTTTCTTT
CDR3: CASSDAGGTNTEAFF

size: .
D: .
J: TRBJ2-2
V: TRBV6-5
DNA: TGTGCCAGTCGGGCCCAATCGACGAACACCGGGGAGCTGTTTTTT
CDR3: CASRAQSTNTGELFF

size: once
D: .
J: TRBJ1-5
V: TRBV7-6
DNA: TGTGCCAGCAGCCCGGATCAGGGACCCCAGCATTTT
CDR3: CASSPDQGPQHF

size: .
D: TRBD1
J: TRBJ1-2
V: TRBV6-5
DNA: TGTGCCAGCAGTCCCGGTGGGGACAGGGGGCATGGCTACACCTTC
CDR3: CASSPGGDRGHGYTF

size: .
D: TRBD1
J: TRBJ1-2
V: TRBV9
DNA: TGTGCCAGCAGCCCTGACTTGACAGGGGGATATGGCTACACCTTC
CDR3: CASSPDLTGGYGYTF

size: .
D: .
J: TRBJ1-2
V: TRBV6-5
DNA: TGTGCCAGCAGTTTCGTGTCTTCTAATAACTATGGCTACACCTTC
CDR3: CASSFVSSNNYGYTF

size: .
D: TRBD1
J: TRBJ2-5
V: TRBV18
DNA: TGTGCCAGCTCTCAGACAGGGACGGAAGAGACCCAGTACTTC
CDR3: CASSQTGTEETQYF

size: .
D: .
J: TRBJ1-5
V: TRBV6-1
DNA: TGTGCCAGCAGTGAATGGGGGAGTAGCAATCAGCCCCAGCATTTT
CDR3: CASSEWGSSNQPQHF

size: .
D: .
J: TRBJ1-2
V: TRBV2
DNA: TGTGCCAGCAGTGGGGTGGGACACCGGAACTATGGCTACACCTTC
CDR3: CASSGVGHRNYGYTF

size: .
D: .
J: TRBJ2-3
V: TRBV6-1
DNA: TGTGCCAGCAGTGAAGCGGGTTGGATGGCGCAGTATTTT
CDR3: CASSEAGWMAQYF

size: .
D: .
J: TRBJ1-5
V: TRBV12-3/TRBV12-4
DNA: TGTGCCAGCAGTTTTTCGGGTATTCAGCCCCAGCATTTT
CDR3: CASSFSGIQPQHF

size: .
D: .
J: TRBJ2-3
V: TRBV7-3
DNA: TGTGCCAGCAGCTTAAGAGGGGCTGGGGGCACAGATACGCAGTATTTT
CDR3: CASSLRGAGGTDTQYF

size: .
D: TRBD1
J: TRBJ1-1
V: TRBV7-9
DNA: TGTGCCAGCAGCGGATCGGGACAGTTGGCTGAAGCTTTCTTT
CDR3: CASSGSGQLAEAFF

size: .
D: .
J: TRBJ2-5
V: TRBV2
DNA: TGTGCCAGCAAGTTAGCGGACCCGGGGACCCAGTACTTC
CDR3: CASKLADPGTQYF

size: .
D: TRBD1
J: TRBJ1-1
V: TRBV19
DNA: TGTGCCAGTAGTACGACAGGGGGCGGGAACACTGAAGCTTTCTTT
CDR3: CASSTTGGGNTEAFF

size: once
D: .
J: TRBJ1-4
V: TRBV19
DNA: TGTGCCAGTAGTAGGGCAGCAACTGCAACTAATGAAAAACTGTTTTTT
CDR3: CASSRAATATNEKLFF

size: .
D: .
J: TRBJ1-6
V: TRBV5-1
DNA: TGCGCCAGCAGCCCGAGGGTGGAGGGTAGGAATTCACCCCTCCACTTT
CDR3: CASSPRVEGRNSPLHF

size: .
D: .
J: TRBJ2-7
V: TRBV2
DNA: TGTGCCAGCGCTGCGGGACAGACCTACGAGCAGTACTTC
CDR3: CASAAGQTYEQYF

size: .
D: .
J: TRBJ1-5
V: TRBV30
DNA: TGTGCCTGGAGTAGGGATAGCAATCAGCCCCAGCATTTT
CDR3: CAWSRDSNQPQHF

size: few
D: .
J: TRBJ2-2
V: TRBV11-2
DNA: TGTGCCAGCAGCTTCGCGAACACCGGGGAGCTGTTTTTT
CDR3: CASSFANTGELFF

size: .
D: .
J: TRBJ1-1
V: TRBV2
DNA: TGTGCCAGCAGTGAGTTGGACCCCGAAGCTTTCTTT
CDR3: CASSELDPEAFF

size: .
D: .
J: TRBJ2-7
V: TRBV5-6
DNA: TGTGCCAGCAGCATGGTGACATCGCAGTTGTACTTC
CDR3: CASSMVTSQLYF

size: .
D: .
J: TRBJ1-6
V: TRBV27
DNA: TGTGCCAGCAGCCCTCTCGGACGGATCTATAATTCACCCCTCCACTTT
CDR3: CASSPLGRIYNSPLHF

size: .
D: .
J: TRBJ2-3
V: TRBV9
DNA: TGTGCCAGCAGCGTAGGTCCTTCGGATACGCAGTATTTT
CDR3: CASSVGPSDTQYF

size: .
D: .
J: TRBJ1-5
V: TRBV10-1
DNA: TGCGCCAGCAGTGCGGGGAGTCAGCCCCAGCATTTT
CDR3: CASSAGSQPQHF

size: .
D: .
J: TRBJ1-3
V: TRBV4-1
DNA: TGCGCCAGCAGCCAAGTGGGGACAACTGGAAACACCATATATTTT
CDR3: CASSQVGTTGNTIYF

size: .
D: .
J: TRBJ1-1
V: TRBV5-1
DNA: TGCGCCAGCAGACAGGAACAGAACACTGAAGCTTTCTTT
CDR3: CASRQEQNTEAFF

size: .
D: TRBD1
J: TRBJ1-5
V: TRBV5-1
DNA: TGCGCCAAATGGATAGACAGGGGTGGTCAGCCCCAGCATTTT
CDR3: CAKWIDRGGQPQHF

size: .
D: .
J: TRBJ2-3
V: TRBV5-4
DNA: TGTGCCAGCAGCTCGATGACAGGCACAGATACGCAGTATTTT
CDR3: CASSSMTGTDTQYF

size: .
D: .
J: TRBJ2-3
V: TRBV11-3
DNA: TGTGCCAGCAGCCGGGACAGCACAGATACGCAGTATTTT
CDR3: CASSRDSTDTQYF

size: .
D: TRBD2
J: TRBJ2-1
V: TRBV30
DNA: TGTGCCTGGAGTGTTGCGAGCGGGGGATACAATGAGCAGTTCTTC
CDR3: CAWSVASGGYNEQFF

size: .
D: .
J: TRBJ2-1
V: TRBV6-5
DNA: TGTGCCTTCCAGGGGTATACGAATGAGCAGTTCTTC
CDR3: CAFQGYTNEQFF

size: .
D: TRBD1
J: TRBJ1-6
V: TRBV2
DNA: TGTGCCAGCAGTGGGGACAGGAGCAATTCACCCCTCCACTTT
CDR3: CASSGDRSNSPLHF

size: .
D: TRBD1
J: TRBJ1-1
V: TRBV30
DNA: TGTGCCTGGACCCGACAGGGATGGGACACTGAAGCTTTCTTT
CDR3: CAWTRQGWDTEAFF

size: .
D: .
J: TRBJ2-6
V: TRBV11-2
DNA: TGTGCCAGCAGAGGAGGACAGGGACTAATCGCTGGGGCCAACGTCCTGACTTTC
CDR3: CASRGGQGLIAGANVLTF

size: .
D: .
J: TRBJ1-2
V: TRBV28
DNA: TGTGCCAGCAGTTGGGCCTACTATGGCTACACCTTC
CDR3: CASSWAYYGYTF

size: once
D: TRBD2
J: TRBJ2-1
V: TRBV11-3
DNA: TGTGCCAGCAGCCCCGGACTAGCGGGGAACACTCTTCATGAGCAGTTCTTC
CDR3: CASSPGLAGNTLHEQFF

size: .
D: TRBD1
J: TRBJ1-1
V: TRBV12-3/TRBV12-4
DNA: TGTGCCAGCAGTCTCACAGGGGTCAGCGAAGCTTTCTTT
CDR3: CASSLTGVSEAFF

size: .
D: .
J: TRBJ2-2
V: TRBV5-1
DNA: TGCGCCAGCAGCTTGGCCACCTCTGTAGGGGAGCTGTTTTTT
CDR3: CASSLATSVGELFF

size: .
D: .
J: TRBJ2-1
V: TRBV18
DNA: TGTGCCAGCTCACCATTAGGACTCTCCAATGAGCAGTTCTTC
CDR3: CASSPLGLSNEQFF

size: .
D: .
J: TRBJ2-5
V: TRBV5-1
DNA: TGCGCCAGCAGCTTGGGGACATCGAAAGAGACCCAGTACTTC
CDR3: CASSLGTSKETQYF

size: .
D: .
J: TRBJ1-1
V: TRBV29-1
DNA: TGCAGCATAGGAGATTCGAACACTGAAGCTTTCTTT
CDR3: CSIGDSNTEAFF